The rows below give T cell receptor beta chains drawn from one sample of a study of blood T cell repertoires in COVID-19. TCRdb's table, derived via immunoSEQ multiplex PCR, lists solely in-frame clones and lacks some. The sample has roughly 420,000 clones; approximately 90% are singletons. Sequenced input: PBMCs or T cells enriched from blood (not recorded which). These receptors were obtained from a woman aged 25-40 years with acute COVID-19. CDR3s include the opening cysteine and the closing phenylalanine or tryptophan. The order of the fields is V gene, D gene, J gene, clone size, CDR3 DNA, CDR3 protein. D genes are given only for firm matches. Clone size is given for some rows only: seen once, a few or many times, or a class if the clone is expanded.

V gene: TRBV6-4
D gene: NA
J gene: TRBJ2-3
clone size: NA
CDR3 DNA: TGTGCCAGCAGTGAGAGCGGCACAGATACGCAGTATTTT
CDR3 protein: CASSESGTDTQYF

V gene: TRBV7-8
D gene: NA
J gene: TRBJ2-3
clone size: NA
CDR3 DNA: TGTGCCAGCAGCTTATTTACGAGAAGCACAGATACGCAGTATTTT
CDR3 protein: CASSLFTRSTDTQYF

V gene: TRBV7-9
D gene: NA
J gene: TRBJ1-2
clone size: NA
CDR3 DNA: TGTGCCAGCAGCTCGGTAGGAGGGCCCGGCTACACCTTC
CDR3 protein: CASSSVGGPGYTF

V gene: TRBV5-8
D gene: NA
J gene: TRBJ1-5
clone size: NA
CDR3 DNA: TGTGCCAGCAGCTTACTCAGGGAGGGTGGGACTCAGCCCCAGCATTTT
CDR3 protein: CASSLLREGGTQPQHF

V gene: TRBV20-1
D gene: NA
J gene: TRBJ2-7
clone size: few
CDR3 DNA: TGCAGTGCGGGAGACTACGAGCAGTACTTC
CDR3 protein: CSAGDYEQYF

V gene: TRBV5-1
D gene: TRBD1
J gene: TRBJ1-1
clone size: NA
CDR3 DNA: TGCGCCAGCAGCTTACCGGGACAGGGCGCTGAAGCTTTCTTT
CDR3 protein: CASSLPGQGAEAFF

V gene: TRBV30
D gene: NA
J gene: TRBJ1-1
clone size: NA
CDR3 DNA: TGTGCCCGTAGGACAGAGAACACTGAAGCTTTCTTT
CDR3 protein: CARRTENTEAFF

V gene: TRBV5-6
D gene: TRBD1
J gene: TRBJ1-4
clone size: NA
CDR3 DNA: TGTGCCAGCAGCCGCGGGGGGACAGAGGCGCTTTTT
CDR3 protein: CASSRGGTEALF

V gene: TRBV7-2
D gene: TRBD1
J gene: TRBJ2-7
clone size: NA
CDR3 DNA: TGTGCCAGCAGCTTTAGGACAGGGGGCCTCGAGCAGTACTTC
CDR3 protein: CASSFRTGGLEQYF

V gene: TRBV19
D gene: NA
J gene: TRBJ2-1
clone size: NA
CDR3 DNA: TGTGCCAGTAAAGGAGGGTATAACAATGAGCAGTTCTTC
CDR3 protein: CASKGGYNNEQFF

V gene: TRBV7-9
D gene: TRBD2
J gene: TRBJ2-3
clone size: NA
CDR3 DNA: TGTGCCAGCAGTCGGGGCGGGGGGGCCCCCCCAGATACGCAGTATTTT
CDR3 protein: CASSRGGGAPPDTQYF

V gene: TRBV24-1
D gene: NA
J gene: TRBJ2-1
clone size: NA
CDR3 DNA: TGTGCCACCAGTGATCCCTATGGGCAGAATGAGCAGTTCTTC
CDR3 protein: CATSDPYGQNEQFF

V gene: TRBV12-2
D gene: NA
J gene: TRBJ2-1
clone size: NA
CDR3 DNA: TGTGCAAGTCGCTTAGCACGCCCCCTCGGGACAGCGTACAATGAGCAGTTCTTC
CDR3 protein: CASRLARPLGTAYNEQFF

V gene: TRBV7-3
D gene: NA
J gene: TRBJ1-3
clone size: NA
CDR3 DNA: TGTGCCAGCAGCCAATCCCATTTCTCTGGAAACACCATATATTTT
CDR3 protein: CASSQSHFSGNTIYF

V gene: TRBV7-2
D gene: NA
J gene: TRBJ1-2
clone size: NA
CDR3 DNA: TGTGCCAGCAGCCCAGGACAGAACTATGGCTACACCTTC
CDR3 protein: CASSPGQNYGYTF

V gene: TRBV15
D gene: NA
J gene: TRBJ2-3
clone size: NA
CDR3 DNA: TGTGCCACCAGCAGAGATCGGGGTGGCGATACGCAGTATTTT
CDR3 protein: CATSRDRGGDTQYF

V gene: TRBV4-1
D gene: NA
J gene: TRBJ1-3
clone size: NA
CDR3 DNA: TGCGCCAGCAGCCTTATCTCTGGCGGGAGCTCTGGAAACACCATATATTTT
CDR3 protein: CASSLISGGSSGNTIYF

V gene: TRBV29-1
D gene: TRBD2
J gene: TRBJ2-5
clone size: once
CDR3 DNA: TGCAGCGTTGATGATTTACTAGCGGGGTACCAAGAGACCCAGTACTTC
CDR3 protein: CSVDDLLAGYQETQYF

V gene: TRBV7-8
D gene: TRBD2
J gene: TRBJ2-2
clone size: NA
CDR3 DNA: TGTGCCAGCAGTACCGGTAGCGGGGGGGTCACCGGGGAGCTGTTTTTT
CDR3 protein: CASSTGSGGVTGELFF

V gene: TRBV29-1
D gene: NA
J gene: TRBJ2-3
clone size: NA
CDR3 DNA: TGCAGCGTTGACCTTGGCACAGATACGCAGTATTTT
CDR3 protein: CSVDLGTDTQYF

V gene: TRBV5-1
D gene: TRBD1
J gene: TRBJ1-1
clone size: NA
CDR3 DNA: TGCGCCAGCAGCTTGTTGACAGGGGGGAAGGGTGCCACTGAAGCTTTCTTT
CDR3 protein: CASSLLTGGKGATEAFF

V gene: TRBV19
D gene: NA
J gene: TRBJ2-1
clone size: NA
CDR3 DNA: TGTGCCAGTAGTATTTTACAGGGTAGGTCCTACAATGAGCAGTTCTTC
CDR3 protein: CASSILQGRSYNEQFF

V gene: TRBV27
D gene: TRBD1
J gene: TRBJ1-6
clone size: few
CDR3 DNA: TGTGCCAGCAGTTTATACCAGGGGGATAATTCACCCCTCCACTTT
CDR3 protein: CASSLYQGDNSPLHF

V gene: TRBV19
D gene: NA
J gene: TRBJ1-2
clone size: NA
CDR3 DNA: TGTGCCAGTAGGGGGGGATTGTGGGACTATGGCTACACCTTC
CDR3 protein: CASRGGLWDYGYTF

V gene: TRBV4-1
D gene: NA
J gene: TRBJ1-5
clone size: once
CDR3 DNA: TGCGCCAGCAGCCAAGATTGGGGGCGGACGTATAGCAATCAGCCCCAGCATTTT
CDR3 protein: CASSQDWGRTYSNQPQHF

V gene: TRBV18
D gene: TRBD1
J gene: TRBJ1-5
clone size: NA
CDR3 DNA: TGTGCCAGCTCATCCTCCGGGACAGGGCTCAATCAGCCCCAGCATTTT
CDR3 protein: CASSSSGTGLNQPQHF

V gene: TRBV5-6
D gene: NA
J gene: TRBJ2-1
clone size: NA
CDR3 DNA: TGTGCCAGCAGCCTCAGGGTGGTTCACTACAATGAGCAGTTCTTC
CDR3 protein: CASSLRVVHYNEQFF

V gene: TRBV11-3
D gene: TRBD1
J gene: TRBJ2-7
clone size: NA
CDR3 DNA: TGTGCCAGCAGCTCGGGACAGACGAGCTCCTACGAGCAGTACTTC
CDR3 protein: CASSSGQTSSYEQYF

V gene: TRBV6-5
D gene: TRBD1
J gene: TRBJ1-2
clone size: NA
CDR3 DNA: TGTGCCAGCAGTTACAGGGACAGGCCCTATGGCTACACCTTC
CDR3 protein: CASSYRDRPYGYTF

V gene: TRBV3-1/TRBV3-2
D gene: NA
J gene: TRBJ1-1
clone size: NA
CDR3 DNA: TGTGCCAGCAGCCTATGGGGGACCCGGGAGGGGAACACTGAAGCTTTCTTT
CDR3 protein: CASSLWGTREGNTEAFF

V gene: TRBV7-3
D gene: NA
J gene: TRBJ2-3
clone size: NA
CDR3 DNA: TGTGCCAGCAGCTTAGGAGGCCCTAGCACAGATACGCAGTATTTT
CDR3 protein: CASSLGGPSTDTQYF

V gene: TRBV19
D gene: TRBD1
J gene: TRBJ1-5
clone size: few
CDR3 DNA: TGTGCCAGTAGTATTCTGGCAGGGGGAAGTCAGCCCCAGCATTTT
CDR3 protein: CASSILAGGSQPQHF

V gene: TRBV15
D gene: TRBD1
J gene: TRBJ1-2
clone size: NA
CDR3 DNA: TGTGCCACCCGAGCCGAGACAGGGGAGGGCTATGGCTACACCTTC
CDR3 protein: CATRAETGEGYGYTF

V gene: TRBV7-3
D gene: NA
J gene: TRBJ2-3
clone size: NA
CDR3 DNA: TGTGCCAGCAGCTTAAGGGGGGGCGCCGATACGCAGTATTTT
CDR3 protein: CASSLRGGADTQYF

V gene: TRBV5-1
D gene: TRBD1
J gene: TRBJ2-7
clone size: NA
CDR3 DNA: TGCGCCAGCAGCTTGGGACAGGGGAAGGGCGAGCAGTACTTC
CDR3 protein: CASSLGQGKGEQYF

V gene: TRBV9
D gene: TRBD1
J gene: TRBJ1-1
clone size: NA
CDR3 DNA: TGTGCCAGCAGCATAAGGGACAGGGGCACTGAAGCTTTCTTT
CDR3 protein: CASSIRDRGTEAFF

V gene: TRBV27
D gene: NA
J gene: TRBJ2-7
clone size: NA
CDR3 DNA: TGTGCCAGCAGTTTAGGACTGGGGAGCTCCTACGAGCAGTACTTC
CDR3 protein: CASSLGLGSSYEQYF

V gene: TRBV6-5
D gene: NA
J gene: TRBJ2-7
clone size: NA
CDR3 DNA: TGTGCCAGCAGCGGACTGCACACCTACGAGCAGTACTTC
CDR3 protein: CASSGLHTYEQYF

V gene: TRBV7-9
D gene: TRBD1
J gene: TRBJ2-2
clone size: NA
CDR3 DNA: TGTGCCAGCAGCTTAGGCAGGAGCGAGCGACAGGGAAAAACCGGGGAGCTGTTTTTT
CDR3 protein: CASSLGRSERQGKTGELFF

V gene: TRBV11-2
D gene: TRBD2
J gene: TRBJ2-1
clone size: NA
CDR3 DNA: TGTGCCAGCAGCTTAGAGGCGGGGGGGGCGAGAAATGAGCAGTTCTTC
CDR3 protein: CASSLEAGGARNEQFF

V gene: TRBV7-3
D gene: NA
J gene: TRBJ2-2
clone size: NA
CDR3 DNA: TGTGCCAGCAGCTTAACCCTGACCGGGGAGCTGTTTTTT
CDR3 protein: CASSLTLTGELFF

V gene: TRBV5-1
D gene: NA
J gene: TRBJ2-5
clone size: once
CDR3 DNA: TGCGCCAGCAGCTTGGAGGACTTGCAGTACTTC
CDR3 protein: CASSLEDLQYF

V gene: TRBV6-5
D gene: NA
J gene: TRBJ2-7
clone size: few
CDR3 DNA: TGTGCCAGCAGCTGGGGACCAGGGGAATACGAGCAGTACTTC
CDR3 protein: CASSWGPGEYEQYF